The clone carrying this TCR beta chain has only a few counts. Its antigen is currently unknown. CDR1 LGHNA and CDR2 YSLEER come from the germline V gene. The CDR3 is made up of 15 amino acids. V was shortened by 4 bases and J by 6 bases, with 18 bases between the two germline ends. These data come from a study of response to subunit inactivated influenza vaccine. General study points: Seasonal influenza vaccination, on each occasion, was suggested by the authors to recruit few new T cells.

TCRdb processed the RT-PCR reads anew with MiXCR; each CDR3 protein has one entry. In the table there are roughly 700,000 distinct CDR3 sequences, over 11% of which are singletons. The chain recombines TRBV4-3 with TRBJ1-2; a weak D match, TRBD1 (6 bases). Sample: PBMCs from blood, taken around 14 days before vaccination. The TCR sequence derives from a man aged 50 or older who received an inactivated influenza vaccine. CDR3 protein: CASSPTLSRGHGYTF. CDR3 bases: TGCGCCAGCAGCCCCACCTTGAGCAGGGGACATGGCTACACCTTC.